This T cell receptor (beta chain) derives from a study of T cell changes during pregnancy in multiple sclerosis. Only in-frame clones appear in the TCRdb table, and some are missing; sequencing was by immunoSEQ multiplex PCR. The sample consists of some 130,000 clones, roughly 96% of them appearing once. CDR1 MNHEY and CDR2 SMNVEV come from the germline V gene (reference sequence). The ends were cut back, 3 bases at V and 4 bases at J, with 11 bases in the middle. This CDR3 is 14 amino acids long. Source: peripheral blood, taken after pregnancy. This sequence originates from a female donor with multiple sclerosis, enrolled in a pregnancy study. The rearrangement joins TRBV27 to TRBJ2-3; TRBD2 is a possible D gene (6 bases). CDR3 region: CASSFAGMSDTQYF. The DNA of the CDR3 is TGTGCCAGCAGTTTCGCGGGAATGTCAGATACGCAGTATTTT.